The 4 T cell receptor beta chains below all came from one sample that was sequenced in a study of PD-1 blockade in classical Hodgkin lymphoma. TCRdb keeps only in-frame clones here, not all; method: immunoSEQ multiplex PCR. The repertoire holds 2,500 to 3,500 clones, with about 69% as singletons. Indicated time point: cycle 4 day 1 (C4D1), after about 6 weeks of nivolumab. Relapse after autologous stem cell transplantation occurred in every patient, and brentuximab vedotin exposure varied. Isolation of CD8+ T cells from thawed PBMCs used magnetic negative selection. Specimen: CD8+ T cells from blood, collected before the fourth cycle of nivolumab. The receptors shown here come from a human donor with classical Hodgkin lymphoma.

The chain is built from TRBV4-3 and TRBJ1-4, with TRBD1 matching 8 bases. The CDR3 length is 15 residues. Germline V lookup: CDR1 LGHNA, CDR2 YSLEER. V shed 1 base and J 8 bases; nucleotides not matched to a gene: 6. Here the CDR3 DNA reads TGCGCCAGCAGCCAAGGGACAGGGCCCGGGGAAAAACTGTTTTTT. It specifies CASSQGTGPGEKLFF.

This chain connects TRBV2 to TRBJ1-4, with unresolved D. The ends were cut back, 2 bases at V and 7 bases at J, with 11 bases in the middle. This CDR3 has 14 residues. Germline CDR1 reads SNHLY; CDR2 reads FYNNEI. CDR3 sequence: CASSEQRRGEKLFF. In DNA, the CDR3 is TGTGCCAGCAGTGAACAGCGGCGCGGTGAAAAACTGTTTTTT.

The gene calls are TRBV28 and TRBJ2-5; 11 bases align to TRBD1. With V trimmed by 5 bases and J by 5 bases, 10 bases remained unmatched. This CDR3 is built from 16 residues. CDR1 is MDHEN, CDR2 SYDVKM, per germline. DNA of the CDR3: TGTGCCAGCAGTACCCGGGACAGGGGGAGGGAGGAGACCCAGTACTTC. As protein: CASSTRDRGREETQYF.

The chain recombines TRBV19 with TRBJ1-1, with TRBD1 as a possible D gene (6 bases). The germline V gene has CDR1 LNHDA and CDR2 SQIVND (reference sequence). The V gene lost 3 bases and the J gene lost 0 bases, with 20 bases spanning the gap. The CDR3 covers 18 residues. CDR3 amino acids: CASSIEAQGLSMNTEAFF. The CDR3 DNA follows: TGTGCCAGTAGTATCGAGGCACAGGGTTTAAGCATGAACACTGAAGCTTTCTTT.